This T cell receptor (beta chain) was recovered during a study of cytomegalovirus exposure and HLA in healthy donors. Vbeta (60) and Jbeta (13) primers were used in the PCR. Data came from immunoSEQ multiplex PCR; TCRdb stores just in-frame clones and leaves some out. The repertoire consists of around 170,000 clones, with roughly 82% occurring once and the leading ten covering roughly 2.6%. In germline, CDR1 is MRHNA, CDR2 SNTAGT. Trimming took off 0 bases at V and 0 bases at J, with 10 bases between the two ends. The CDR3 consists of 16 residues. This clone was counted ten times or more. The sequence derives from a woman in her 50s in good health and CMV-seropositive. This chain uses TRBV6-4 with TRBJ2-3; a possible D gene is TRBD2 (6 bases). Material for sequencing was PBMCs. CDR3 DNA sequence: TGTGCCAGCAGTGACTCACCGGGGACTAGCACAGATACGCAGTATTTT. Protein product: CASSDSPGTSTDTQYF.